This T cell receptor beta chain was recovered during a study of early T cells in non-severe SARS-CoV-2 infection (dated by TCRdb to the early 2020s). A note on the overall study: Because TCR sequencing was done on bulk RNA from unsorted whole blood, the alpha and beta chains could not be paired.

The study was a case-control design nested within a healthcare worker cohort in London, UK, with weekly nasopharyngeal swab PCR tests and blood sampling. Between 23 and 31 March 2020, the week of the UK lockdown, healthcare workers were enrolled and then followed up weekly for as long as 16 weeks. Of note for this clonotype: This clone's antigen is unknown. Within one base of it there is no much larger clone, and no base qualities were kept.

Study-wide conclusions, independent of this receptor: VDJdb matching was skewed toward anti-spike CD8 responses, so virus-specific expansions were likely underestimated and private and CD4 specificities were missed.

Library preparation was by 5' RACE. The sequencer listed for this sample is NextSeq 500. Unique molecular identifiers were attached to individual cDNA molecules in the TCR library protocol so that sequencing error and PCR bias could be corrected. Sequencing covered both TCR alpha and beta chains, and within each sample the abundances of alpha and beta sequences were tightly co-correlated. Per the source publication's procedure: Decombinator V4 was used to annotate TCR sequences for V gene, J gene and CDR3. TCRs were defined as expanded if a significant change between any two time points was detected under a Poisson model with p below 0.0001. TCR abundances were normalised to the total number of TCRs sequenced in each sample and reported as counts per million. TRAV1-2 paired with TRAJ12, TRAJ20 or TRAJ33 defined MAIT TCRs, while TRAV10 paired with TRAJ18 defined iNKT TCRs. VDJdb, accessed 1 November 2021, was searched for CMV, EBV and SARS-CoV-2 annotated TCRs, excluding TCRs annotated for multiple antigens. The public reads were quality trimmed at Q25 with fastp and then assembled into clones with MiXCR by TCRdb, keeping productive beta chains. Each CDR3 protein appears once, grouped with its most common genes and DNA. TCRdb, not the authors, supplied the V and J calls. The sample contains 30,000 to 35,000 distinct CDR3 sequences, around 7% of them found a single time. 4% to 4.5% of the sample comes from the top ten.

The CDR3, cysteine through phenylalanine, is 15 amino acids long. The kept DNA is CDR3 alone, 45 bases in frame from the first base. The germline V gene gives CDR1 as SGHRS and CDR2 as YFSETQ. V is shortened by 0 bases, J by 1 base, and the region joining them spans 10 bases. The sequence links TRBV5-1 to TRBJ2-5, with no reliable assignment of the D segment. The sample taken for sequencing was whole blood. The sequence was obtained from an adult who was a healthcare worker with PCR-confirmed SARS-CoV-2 infection or an uninfected control (not recorded which). The nucleotide sequence reads as follows: TGCGCCAGCAGCTTGGGCCTAGGGCCCCAAGAGACCCAGTACTTC. It is translated as CASSLGLGPQETQYF.